This is a list of T cell receptor beta chains from one sample in a study of identical twins. TCRdb ran MiXCR on the 5' RACE reads and lists one entry per CDR3 protein. The sample consists of 420,000 or so distinct CDR3 sequences, around a sixth of them appearing once. The sample taken for sequencing was naive T cells sorted from blood. Receptors originate from a middle-aged man in good health. Each CDR3 is given without its conserved first and last residue. The order of the fields is V gene, D gene, CDR3 protein. A D gene is named only where the DNA matches it firmly.

TRBV4-3	NA	ASSQGSTGRLYNEQF
TRBV2	NA	ASSGESYNSPLH
TRBV7-9	TRBD1	ASLMGRGGSAEAF
TRBV24-1	TRBD1	ATTGTGPTGELF
TRBV7-2	NA	ASSLDSPGTGELF
TRBV7-2	NA	ASSLVGQGLEQF
TRBV12-3/TRBV12-4	TRBD1	ASRFMGQGSYEQY
TRBV5-1	NA	ASTPSEGQAGELF
TRBV15	NA	ATSPRQESTDTQY
TRBV4-3	NA	ASSQDQASYEQY
TRBV5-1	NA	ASSLDGPQYDTQY
TRBV12-3/TRBV12-4	TRBD1	ASGTGEEQF
TRBV15	TRBD1	ATSTGQGAREQY
TRBV20-1	TRBD2	SARGPSGRAGADTQY
TRBV4-3	TRBD2	ASSTRAAGEMEQY
TRBV5-6	TRBD1	ASSPSPGTGMETQY
TRBV7-8	TRBD2	ASSPKTAFSGVSSTDTQY
TRBV20-1	TRBD1	SARGTGGPQPQH
TRBV15	TRBD2	ATRSGGPVSYNEQF
TRBV4-3	TRBD1	ASSAPYNGTGLHEQY
TRBV5-1	TRBD2	ASSSGGTSGRAAYNEQF
TRBV5-1	TRBD1	ASSPLGQGNEAF
TRBV29-1	NA	SVGVYNEQF
TRBV5-1	NA	ASSQGQSYQETQY
TRBV3-1	NA	ASKGLGSQETQY
TRBV7-9	NA	ASSWLPNYNEQF
TRBV5-1	TRBD2	ASSSASGRTDTQY
TRBV7-9	TRBD1	ASSGGQGANTGELF
TRBV20-1	NA	SALLDGLAYTPQY
TRBV5-1	NA	ASSLDMGLNSYEQY
TRBV6-5	NA	ASSYSNRDEQY
TRBV28	TRBD2	ASSWEPGLADNEQF
TRBV6-2/TRBV6-3	NA	ASSRGGGRPYNEQF
TRBV4-1	NA	ASSQVPLGNTEAF
TRBV25-1	NA	ATSYLYEQY
TRBV20-1	TRBD2	SARDLQREVYEQF
TRBV5-1	TRBD2	ASRAEVWRERYEQY
TRBV29-1	TRBD1	SVEGLLTGGGEQY
TRBV12-3/TRBV12-4	NA	ASSYEGVRNEQF
TRBV7-2	TRBD2	ASSPRLAGGADTQY
TRBV4-2	TRBD2	ASSQAHPLAGGGGHYYEQY
TRBV4-2	NA	ASSQTRGGTYEQY
TRBV5-1	TRBD2	ASSGLAGSAYEQY
TRBV20-1	NA	SAPSYSGRAGELF
TRBV9	TRBD2	ASSVGGGSYTDTQY
TRBV20-1	TRBD2	SARGNLAGVNTGELF
TRBV12-3/TRBV12-4	TRBD1	ASSPPGTGKETQY
TRBV13	NA	ASSLGIGPSETQY
TRBV27	NA	ASSPLSYEQY
TRBV7-3	NA	ASSLSQRNEQF
TRBV9	NA	ASSVEAGARNEQF
TRBV20-1	NA	SARGRGRYEQY
TRBV20-1	TRBD2	SAWGLAGGPEQF